This TCR beta chain stems from a study of cytomegalovirus exposure and HLA in healthy donors. The overall study: Roughly 80% of 398 genotyped donors fell in the Caucasian-associated ancestry cluster. General observations from the study: A previous analysis found most TCR beta V segments productive roughly 87% or roughly 30% of the time.

The CDR3 contains 11 residues. The ends were cut back, 5 bases at V and 4 bases at J, with 8 bases in the middle. CDR1 is SQVTM, CDR2 ANQGSEA, per germline. Vbeta (60) and Jbeta (13) primers were used in the PCR. TCRdb's table, derived via immunoSEQ multiplex PCR, lists solely in-frame clones and lacks some. Of about 89,000 clones in the sample, roughly 79% were seen once. Notes on this clone: Its specificity is not known.

The J gene is TRBJ1-2, the V gene TRBV29-1; D remains ambiguous. The origin of this receptor is a male donor in good health and CMV-seronegative. Material for sequencing was PBMCs. CDR3 residues: CSVISPYGYTF. The CDR3 DNA sequence: TGCAGCGTTATCAGTCCCTATGGCTACACCTTC.